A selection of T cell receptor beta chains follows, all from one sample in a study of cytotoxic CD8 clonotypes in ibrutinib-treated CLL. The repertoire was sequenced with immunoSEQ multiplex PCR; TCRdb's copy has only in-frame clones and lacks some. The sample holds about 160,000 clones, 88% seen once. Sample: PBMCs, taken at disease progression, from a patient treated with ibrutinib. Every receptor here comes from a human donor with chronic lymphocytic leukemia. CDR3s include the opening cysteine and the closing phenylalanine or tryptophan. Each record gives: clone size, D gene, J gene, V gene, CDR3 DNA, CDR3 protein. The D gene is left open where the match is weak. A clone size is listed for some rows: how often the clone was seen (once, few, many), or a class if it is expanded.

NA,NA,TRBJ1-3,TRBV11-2,TGTGCCAGCAGCTCTTACTCTGGAAACACCATATATTTT,CASSSYSGNTIYF
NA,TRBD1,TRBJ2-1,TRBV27,TGTGCCAGCAGTTTACAGGGGGCGTCGAATGAGCAGTTCTTC,CASSLQGASNEQFF
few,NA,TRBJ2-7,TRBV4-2,TGTGCCAGCAGCCAAGATCACGAAGCTTCCTACGAGCAGTACTTC,CASSQDHEASYEQYF
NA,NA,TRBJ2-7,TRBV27,TGTGCCAGCAGTTTATATCCCCAAAAAGAGCAGTACTTC,CASSLYPQKEQYF
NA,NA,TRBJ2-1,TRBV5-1,TGCGCCAGCAGCTTGGGCCTAGCTTTCGCTGAGCAGTTCTTC,CASSLGLAFAEQFF
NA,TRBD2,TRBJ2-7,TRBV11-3,TGTGCCAGCAGCTCCCCCGGGACTAGCGGGTCCTACGAGCAGTACTTC,CASSSPGTSGSYEQYF
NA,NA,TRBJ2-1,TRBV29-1,TGCAGCGTGGATAACTCAGGGGGGCAGTTTGGCAATGAGCAGTTCTTC,CSVDNSGGQFGNEQFF
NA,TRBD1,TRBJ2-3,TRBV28,TGTGCCAGCAGAAAAACAGGGGTTAGCACAGATACGCAGTATTTT,CASRKTGVSTDTQYF
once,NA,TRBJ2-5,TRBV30,TGTGCCTGGAGTGGACCCCCCTGGGATGAGACCCAGTACTTC,CAWSGPPWDETQYF
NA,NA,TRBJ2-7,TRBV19,TGTGCCAGTAGTTCCTCCGGGCAGACATCCTACGAGCAGTACTTC,CASSSSGQTSYEQYF
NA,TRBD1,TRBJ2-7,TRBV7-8,TGTGCCAGCAGCATAACAGGGGCCCTCGTGGGAGAGCAGTACTTC,CASSITGALVGEQYF
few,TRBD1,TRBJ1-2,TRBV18,TGTGCCAGCTCACCGGGACAGGACTATGGCTACACCTTC,CASSPGQDYGYTF
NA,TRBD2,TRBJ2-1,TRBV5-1,TGCGCCAGCAGTTCTCCTGGACTAGCGGGCTACAATGAGCAGTTCTTC,CASSSPGLAGYNEQFF
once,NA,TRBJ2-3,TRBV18,TGTGCCAGCTCACCTGGTGGACGTACGCAGTATTTT,CASSPGGRTQYF
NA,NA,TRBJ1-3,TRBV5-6,TGTGCCAGCAGCTTGGCCCTCAACACCATATATTTT,CASSLALNTIYF